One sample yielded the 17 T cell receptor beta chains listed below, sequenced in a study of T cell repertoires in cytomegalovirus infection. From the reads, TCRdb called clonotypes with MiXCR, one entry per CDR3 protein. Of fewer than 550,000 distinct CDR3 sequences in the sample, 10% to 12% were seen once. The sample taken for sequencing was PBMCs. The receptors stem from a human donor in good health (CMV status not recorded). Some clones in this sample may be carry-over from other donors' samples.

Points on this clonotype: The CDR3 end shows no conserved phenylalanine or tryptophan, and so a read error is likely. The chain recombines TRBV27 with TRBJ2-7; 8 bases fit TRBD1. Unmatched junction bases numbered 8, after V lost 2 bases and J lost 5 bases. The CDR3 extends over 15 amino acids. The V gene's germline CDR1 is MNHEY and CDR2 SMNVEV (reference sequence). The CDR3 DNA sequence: TGTGCCAGCAGTTTAATGCAGGGGGCTTTAAACGAGCAGTACTTA. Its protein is CASSLMQGALNEQYL.

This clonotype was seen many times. DNA of the CDR3: TGTGCCAGCAGACCCGGGACAGTATATAGCAATCAGCCCCAGCATTTT. It translates to CASRPGTVYSNQPQHF. The rearrangement uses TRBV27 and TRBJ1-5; 7 bases match TRBD1. This CDR3 has 16 amino acids. V shed 6 bases, J shed 0 bases, and the junction held 8 bases outside the gene matches. Germline lookup yields CDR1 MNHEY and CDR2 SMNVEV (reference sequence).

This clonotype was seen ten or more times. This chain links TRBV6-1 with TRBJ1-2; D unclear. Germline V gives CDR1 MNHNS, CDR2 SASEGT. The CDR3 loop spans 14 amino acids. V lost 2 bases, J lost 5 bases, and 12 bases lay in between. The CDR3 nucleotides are TGTGCCAGCAGTGAATCGTACAATCCTTATGGCTACACCTTC. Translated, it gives CASSESYNPYGYTF.

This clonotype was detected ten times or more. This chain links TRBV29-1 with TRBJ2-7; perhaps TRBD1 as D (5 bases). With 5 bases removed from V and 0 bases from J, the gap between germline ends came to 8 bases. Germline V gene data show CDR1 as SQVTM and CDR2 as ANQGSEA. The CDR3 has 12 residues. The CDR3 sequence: CSVSQGSYEQYF. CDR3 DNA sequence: TGCAGCGTTTCCCAGGGCTCCTACGAGCAGTACTTC.

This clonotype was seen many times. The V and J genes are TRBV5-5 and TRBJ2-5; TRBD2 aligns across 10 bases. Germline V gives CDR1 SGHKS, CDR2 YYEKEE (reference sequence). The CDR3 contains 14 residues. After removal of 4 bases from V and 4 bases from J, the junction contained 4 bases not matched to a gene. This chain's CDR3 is CASSPRLAGETQYF. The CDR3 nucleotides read TGTGCCAGCAGCCCCAGACTAGCGGGAGAGACCCAGTACTTC. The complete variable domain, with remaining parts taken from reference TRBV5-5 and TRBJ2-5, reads DAGVTQSPTHLIKTRGQQVTLRCSPISGHKSVSWYQQVLGQGPQFIFQYYEKEERGRGNFPDRFSARQFPNYSSELNVNALLLGDSALYLCASSPRLAGETQYFGPGTRLLVL.

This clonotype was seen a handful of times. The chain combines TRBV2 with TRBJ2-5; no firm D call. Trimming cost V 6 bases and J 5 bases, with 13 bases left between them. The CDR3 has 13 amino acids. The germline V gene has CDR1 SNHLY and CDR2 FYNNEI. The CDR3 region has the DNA TGTGCCAGCAGGACGGACGGCTCGGAGACCCAGTACTTC. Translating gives CASRTDGSETQYF.

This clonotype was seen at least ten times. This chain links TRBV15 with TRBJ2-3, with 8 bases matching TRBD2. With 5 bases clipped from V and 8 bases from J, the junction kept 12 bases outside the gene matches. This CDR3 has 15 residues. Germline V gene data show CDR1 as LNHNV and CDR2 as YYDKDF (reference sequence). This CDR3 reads CATSEAGATTGTQYF. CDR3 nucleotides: TGTGCCACCAGCGAAGCGGGGGCGACCACGGGTACGCAGTATTTT.

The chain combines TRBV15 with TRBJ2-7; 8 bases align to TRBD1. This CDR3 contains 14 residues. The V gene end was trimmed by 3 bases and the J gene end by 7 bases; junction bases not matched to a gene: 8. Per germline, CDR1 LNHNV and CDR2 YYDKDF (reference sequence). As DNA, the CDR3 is TGTGCCACCAGCAGTCGTCCGACAGGGGAAGAGCAGTACTTC. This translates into CATSSRPTGEEQYF.

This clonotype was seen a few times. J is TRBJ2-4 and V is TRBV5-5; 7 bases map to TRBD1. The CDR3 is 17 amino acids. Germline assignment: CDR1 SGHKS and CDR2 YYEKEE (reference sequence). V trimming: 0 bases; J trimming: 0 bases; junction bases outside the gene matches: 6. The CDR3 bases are TGTGCCAGCAGCTTGGAAGGGGACAGACTAGCCAAAAACATTCAGTACTTC. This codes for CASSLEGDRLAKNIQYF.

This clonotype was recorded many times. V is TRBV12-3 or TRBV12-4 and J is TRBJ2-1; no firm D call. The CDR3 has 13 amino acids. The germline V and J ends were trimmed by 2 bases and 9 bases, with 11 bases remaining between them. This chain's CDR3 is CASSLLISAEQFF. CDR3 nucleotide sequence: TGTGCCAGCAGTTTATTAATTTCGGCTGAGCAGTTCTTC.

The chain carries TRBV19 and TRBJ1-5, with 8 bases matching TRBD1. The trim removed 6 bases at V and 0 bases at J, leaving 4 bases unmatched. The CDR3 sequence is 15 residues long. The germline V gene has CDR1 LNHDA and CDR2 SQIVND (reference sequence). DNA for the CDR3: TGTGCCAGTAGGAAGACAGGGGTTAGCAATCAGCCCCAGCATTTT. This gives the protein CASRKTGVSNQPQHF.

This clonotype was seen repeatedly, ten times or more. Here the CDR3 reads CSVVGKMGNTEAFF. The CDR3 DNA follows: TGCAGCGTTGTCGGCAAGATGGGAAACACTGAAGCTTTCTTT. The chain couples TRBV29-1 to TRBJ1-1; no reliable D call. The CDR3 is 14 residues long. V lost 4 bases, J lost 2 bases, and 14 bases lay in between. Germline CDR1 reads SQVTM; CDR2 reads ANQGSEA.

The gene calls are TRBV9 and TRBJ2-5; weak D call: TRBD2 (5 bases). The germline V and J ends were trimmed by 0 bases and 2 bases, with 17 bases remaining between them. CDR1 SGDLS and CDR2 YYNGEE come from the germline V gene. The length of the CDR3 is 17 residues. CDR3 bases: TGTGCCAGCAGCGTAGCTGCGCACCGGGAACTACAAGAGACCCAGTACTTC. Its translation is CASSVAAHRELQETQYF.

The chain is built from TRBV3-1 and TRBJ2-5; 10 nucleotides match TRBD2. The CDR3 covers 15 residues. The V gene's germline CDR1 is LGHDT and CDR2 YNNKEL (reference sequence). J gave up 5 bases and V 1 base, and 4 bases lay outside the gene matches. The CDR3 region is CASSQVLTSGETQYF. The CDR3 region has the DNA TGTGCCAGCAGCCAAGTACTGACTAGCGGGGAGACCCAGTACTTC.

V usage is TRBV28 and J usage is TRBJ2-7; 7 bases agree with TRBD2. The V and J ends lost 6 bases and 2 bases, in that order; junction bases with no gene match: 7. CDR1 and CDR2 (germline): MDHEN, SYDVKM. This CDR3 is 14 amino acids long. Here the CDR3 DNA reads TGTGCCAGCAGCTCTCTAGCGGCCACCTACGAGCAGTACTTC. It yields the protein CASSSLAATYEQYF.

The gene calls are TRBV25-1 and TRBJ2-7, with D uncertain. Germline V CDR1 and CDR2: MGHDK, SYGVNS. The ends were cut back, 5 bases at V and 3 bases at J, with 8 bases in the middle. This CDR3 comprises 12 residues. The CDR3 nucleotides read TGTGCCAGCAGTCGGTCGGACTACGAGCAGTACTTC. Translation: CASSRSDYEQYF.

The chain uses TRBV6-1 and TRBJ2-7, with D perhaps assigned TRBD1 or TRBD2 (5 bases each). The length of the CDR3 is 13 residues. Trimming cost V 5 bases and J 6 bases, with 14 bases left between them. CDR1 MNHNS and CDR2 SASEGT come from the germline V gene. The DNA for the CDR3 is TGTGCCAGCAGTTCCCAGGGACGCCTCGAGCAGTACTTC. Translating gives CASSSQGRLEQYF.